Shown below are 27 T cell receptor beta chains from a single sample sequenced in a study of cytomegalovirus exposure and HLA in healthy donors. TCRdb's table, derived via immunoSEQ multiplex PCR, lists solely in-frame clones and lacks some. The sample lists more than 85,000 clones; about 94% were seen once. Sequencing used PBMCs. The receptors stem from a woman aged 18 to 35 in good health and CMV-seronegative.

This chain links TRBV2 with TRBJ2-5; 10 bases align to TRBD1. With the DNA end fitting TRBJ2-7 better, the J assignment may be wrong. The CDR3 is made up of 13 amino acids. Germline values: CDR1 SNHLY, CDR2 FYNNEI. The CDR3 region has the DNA TGTGCCAGTTGCCGGGACAGGGGTTACGAGCAGTACTTC. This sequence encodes CASCRDRGYEQYF.

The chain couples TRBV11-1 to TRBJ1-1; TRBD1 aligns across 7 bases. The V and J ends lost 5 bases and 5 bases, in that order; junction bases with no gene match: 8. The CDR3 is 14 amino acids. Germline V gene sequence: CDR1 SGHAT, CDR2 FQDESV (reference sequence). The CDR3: CASSLKTGRTEAFF. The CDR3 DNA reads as TGTGCCAGCAGCCTAAAGACAGGGAGAACTGAAGCTTTCTTT.

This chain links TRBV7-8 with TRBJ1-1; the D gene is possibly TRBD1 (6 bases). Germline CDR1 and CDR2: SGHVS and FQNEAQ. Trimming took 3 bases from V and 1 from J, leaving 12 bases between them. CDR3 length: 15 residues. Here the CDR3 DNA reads TGTGCCAGCAGCTTTGAGGTCAGGGGGAACACTGAAGCTTTCTTT. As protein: CASSFEVRGNTEAFF.

CDR3 coding DNA: TGTGCCAGCTCCTCACCACTTGGTGGAGGGGGACTAGTAAACACTGAAGCTTTCTTT. This encodes CASSSPLGGGGLVNTEAFF. The chain joins TRBV18 to TRBJ1-1, with D possibly TRBD1 on 6 matching bases. Deletions cut 6 bases from V and 2 bases from J, with 28 bases between. The CDR3 totals 19 residues. Germline V gene lookup returns CDR1 KGHSH and CDR2 LQKENI.

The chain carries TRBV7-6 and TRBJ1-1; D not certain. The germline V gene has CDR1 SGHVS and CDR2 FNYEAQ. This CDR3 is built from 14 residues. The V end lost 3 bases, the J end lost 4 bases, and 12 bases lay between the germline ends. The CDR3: CASSFGGRFTEAFF. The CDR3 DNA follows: TGTGCCAGCAGCTTCGGAGGGCGGTTCACTGAAGCTTTCTTT.

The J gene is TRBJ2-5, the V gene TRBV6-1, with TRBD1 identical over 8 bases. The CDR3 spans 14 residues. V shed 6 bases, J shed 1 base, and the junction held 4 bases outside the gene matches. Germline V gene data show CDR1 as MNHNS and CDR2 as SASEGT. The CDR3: CASRVQGGQETQYF. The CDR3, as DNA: TGTGCCAGCAGAGTACAGGGGGGCCAAGAGACCCAGTACTTC.

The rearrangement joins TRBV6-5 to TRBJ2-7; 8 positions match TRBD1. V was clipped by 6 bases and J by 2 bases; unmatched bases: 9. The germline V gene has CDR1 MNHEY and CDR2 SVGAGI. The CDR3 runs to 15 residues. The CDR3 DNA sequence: TGTGCCAGCAGCCTAGGACAGGGAAAACCCTACGAGCAGTACTTC. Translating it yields CASSLGQGKPYEQYF.

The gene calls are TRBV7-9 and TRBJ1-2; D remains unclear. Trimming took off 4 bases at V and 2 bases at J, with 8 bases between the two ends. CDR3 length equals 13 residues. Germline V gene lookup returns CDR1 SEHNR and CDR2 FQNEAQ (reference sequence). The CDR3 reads CASSSPPNYGYTF. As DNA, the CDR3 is TGTGCCAGCAGCTCTCCCCCGAACTATGGCTACACCTTC.

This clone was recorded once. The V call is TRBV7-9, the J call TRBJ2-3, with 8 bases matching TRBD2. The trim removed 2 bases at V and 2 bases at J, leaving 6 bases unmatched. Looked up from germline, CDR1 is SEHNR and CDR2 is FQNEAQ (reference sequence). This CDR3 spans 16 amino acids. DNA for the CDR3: TGTGCCAGCAGCTTATGGGCGGGAGGATCCACAGATACGCAGTATTTT. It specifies CASSLWAGGSTDTQYF.

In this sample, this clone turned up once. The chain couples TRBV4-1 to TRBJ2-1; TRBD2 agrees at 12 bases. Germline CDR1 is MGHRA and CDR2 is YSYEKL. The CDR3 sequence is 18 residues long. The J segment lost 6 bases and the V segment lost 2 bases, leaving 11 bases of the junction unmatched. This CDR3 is CASSQRYLAGGPGNEQFF. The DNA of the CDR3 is TGCGCCAGCAGCCAACGATACCTAGCGGGAGGGCCCGGCAATGAGCAGTTCTTC.

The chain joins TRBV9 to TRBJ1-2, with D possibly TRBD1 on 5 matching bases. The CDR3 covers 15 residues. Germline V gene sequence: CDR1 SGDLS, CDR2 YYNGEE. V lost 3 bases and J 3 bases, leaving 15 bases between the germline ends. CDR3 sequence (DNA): TGTGCCAGCAGCGCATCCACGGGGGGGGACTATGGCTACACCTTC. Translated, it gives CASSASTGGDYGYTF.

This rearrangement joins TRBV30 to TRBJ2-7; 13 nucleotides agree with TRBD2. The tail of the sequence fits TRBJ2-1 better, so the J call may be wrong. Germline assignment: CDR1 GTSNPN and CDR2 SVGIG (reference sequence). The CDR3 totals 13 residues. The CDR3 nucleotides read TGTGCCTGGTGGACTAGCGGGAGAGATGAGCAGTTCTTC. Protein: CAWWTSGRDEQFF.

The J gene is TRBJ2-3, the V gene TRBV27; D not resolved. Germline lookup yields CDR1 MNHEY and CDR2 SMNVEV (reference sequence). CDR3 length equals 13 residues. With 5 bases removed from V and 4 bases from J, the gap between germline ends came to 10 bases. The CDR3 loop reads CASSPKTADTQYF. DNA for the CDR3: TGTGCCAGCAGTCCTAAAACGGCAGATACGCAGTATTTT.

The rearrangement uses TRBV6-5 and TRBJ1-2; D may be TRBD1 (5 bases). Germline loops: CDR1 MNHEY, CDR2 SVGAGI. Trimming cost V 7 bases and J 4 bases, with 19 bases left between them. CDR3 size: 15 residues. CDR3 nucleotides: TGTGCCAGCATGCGAAACCCCGGGACTGGCTATGGCTACACCTTC. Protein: CASMRNPGTGYGYTF.

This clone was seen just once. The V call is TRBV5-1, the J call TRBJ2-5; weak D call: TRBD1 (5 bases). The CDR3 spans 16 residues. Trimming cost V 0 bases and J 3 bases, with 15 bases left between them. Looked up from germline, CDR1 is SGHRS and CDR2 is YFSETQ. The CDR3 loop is CASSLALGQGKETQYF. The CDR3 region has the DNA TGCGCCAGCAGCTTGGCCCTGGGGCAGGGTAAAGAGACCCAGTACTTC.

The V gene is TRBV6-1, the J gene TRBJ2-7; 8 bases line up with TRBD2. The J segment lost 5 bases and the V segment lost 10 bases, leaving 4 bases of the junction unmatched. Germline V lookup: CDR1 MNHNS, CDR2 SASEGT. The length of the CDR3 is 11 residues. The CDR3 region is CATRREDEQYF. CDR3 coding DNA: TGTGCCACGAGGCGGGAGGACGAGCAGTACTTC.

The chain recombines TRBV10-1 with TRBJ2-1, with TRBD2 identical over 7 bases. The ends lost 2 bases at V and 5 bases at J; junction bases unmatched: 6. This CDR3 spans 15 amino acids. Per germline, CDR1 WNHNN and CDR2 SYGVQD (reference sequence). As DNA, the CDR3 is TGCGCCAGCAGTGAGGAAGTAGCGGGCAACAATGAGCAGTTCTTC. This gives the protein CASSEEVAGNNEQFF.

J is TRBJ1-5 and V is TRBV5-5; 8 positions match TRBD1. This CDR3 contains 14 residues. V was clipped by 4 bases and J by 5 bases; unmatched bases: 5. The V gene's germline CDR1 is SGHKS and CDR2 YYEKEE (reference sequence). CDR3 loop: CASSQGAADQPQHF. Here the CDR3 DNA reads TGTGCCAGCAGCCAGGGGGCAGCGGATCAGCCCCAGCATTTT. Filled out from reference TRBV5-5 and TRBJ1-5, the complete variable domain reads DAGVTQSPTHLIKTRGQQVTLRCSPISGHKSVSWYQQVLGQGPQFIFQYYEKEERGRGNFPDRFSARQFPNYSSELNVNALLLGDSALYLCASSQGAADQPQHFGDGTRLSIL.

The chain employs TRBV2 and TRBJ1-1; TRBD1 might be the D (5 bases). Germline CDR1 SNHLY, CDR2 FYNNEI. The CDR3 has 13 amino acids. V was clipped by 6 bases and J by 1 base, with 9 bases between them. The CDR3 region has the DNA TGTGCCAGCAGGAAGACAGCGAACACTGAAGCTTTCTTT. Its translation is CASRKTANTEAFF.

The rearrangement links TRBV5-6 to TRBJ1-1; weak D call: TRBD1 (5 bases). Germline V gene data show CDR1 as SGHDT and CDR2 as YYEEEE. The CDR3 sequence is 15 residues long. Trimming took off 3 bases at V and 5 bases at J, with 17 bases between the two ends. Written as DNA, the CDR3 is TGTGCCAGCAGCTCCTGGCCAGGGTTGAGGACTGAAGCTTTCTTT. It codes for CASSSWPGLRTEAFF.

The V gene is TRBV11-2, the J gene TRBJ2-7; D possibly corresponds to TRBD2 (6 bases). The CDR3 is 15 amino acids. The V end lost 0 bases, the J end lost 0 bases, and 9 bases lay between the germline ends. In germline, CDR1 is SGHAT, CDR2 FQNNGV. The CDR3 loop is CASSLEGGVSYEQYF. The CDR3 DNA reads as TGTGCCAGCAGCTTAGAGGGCGGGGTCTCCTACGAGCAGTACTTC.

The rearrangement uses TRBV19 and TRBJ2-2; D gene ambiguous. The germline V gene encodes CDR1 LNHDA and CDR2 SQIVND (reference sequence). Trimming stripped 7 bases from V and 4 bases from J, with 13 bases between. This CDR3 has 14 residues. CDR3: CASNNAQLTGELFF. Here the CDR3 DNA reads TGTGCCAGTAATAACGCCCAACTCACCGGGGAGCTGTTTTTT.

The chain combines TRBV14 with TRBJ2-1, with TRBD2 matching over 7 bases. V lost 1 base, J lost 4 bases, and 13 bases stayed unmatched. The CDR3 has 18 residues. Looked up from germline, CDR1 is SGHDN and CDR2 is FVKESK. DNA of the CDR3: TGTGCCAGCAGCCAAGGGCCGATGGGAGGGGTCCTTTACAATGAGCAGTTCTTC. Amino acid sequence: CASSQGPMGGVLYNEQFF.

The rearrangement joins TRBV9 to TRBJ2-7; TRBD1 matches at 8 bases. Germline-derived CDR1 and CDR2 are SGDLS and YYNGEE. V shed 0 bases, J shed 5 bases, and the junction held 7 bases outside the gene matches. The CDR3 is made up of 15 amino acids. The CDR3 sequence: CASSVEGQGRHEQYF. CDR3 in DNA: TGTGCCAGCAGCGTAGAAGGACAGGGCCGCCACGAGCAGTACTTC.

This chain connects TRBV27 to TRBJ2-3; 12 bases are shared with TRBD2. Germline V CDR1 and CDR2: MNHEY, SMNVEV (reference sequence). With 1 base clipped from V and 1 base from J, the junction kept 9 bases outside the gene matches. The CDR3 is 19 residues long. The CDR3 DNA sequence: TGTGCCAGCAGTTTATACCCCTGGACTAGCGGGGTCGGCACAGATACGCAGTATTTT. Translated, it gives CASSLYPWTSGVGTDTQYF.

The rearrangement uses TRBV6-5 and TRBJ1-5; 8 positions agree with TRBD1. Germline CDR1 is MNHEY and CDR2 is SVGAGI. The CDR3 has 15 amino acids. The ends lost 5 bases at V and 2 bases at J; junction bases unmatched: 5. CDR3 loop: CASSRGQEGNQPQHF. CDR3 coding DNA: TGTGCCAGCAGTCGGGGACAGGAGGGCAATCAGCCCCAGCATTTT.

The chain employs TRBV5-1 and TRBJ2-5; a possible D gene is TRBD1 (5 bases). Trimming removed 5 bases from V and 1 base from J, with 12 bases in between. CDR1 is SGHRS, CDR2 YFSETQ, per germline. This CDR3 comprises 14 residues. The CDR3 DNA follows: TGCGCCAGCAGGATCTCCGACAGCCAAGAGACCCAGTACTTC. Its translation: CASRISDSQETQYF.